This T cell receptor (beta chain) was identified in a study of cytomegalovirus exposure and HLA in healthy donors. Across the study: Later analysis reported that the approximately 130 validation repertoires shared the platform of the roughly 710 first-cohort repertoires. Study outcomes and limitations: In a later analysis, first-cohort TCR clusters were found to tend to co-occur in the 130 or so validation repertoires. Rare sequences made up most TCRs, while some public TCRs were found in many donors.

TCRdb's table, derived via immunoSEQ multiplex PCR, lists solely in-frame clones and lacks some. The table has roughly 130,000 clones, roughly 90% seen once. As to this clone: Its cognate antigen is unknown.

The approximately 120-subject validation cohort, separate from the approximately 670-subject first cohort, included the donors. CDR3 length: 16 residues. This receptor was taken from a man younger than 40 in good health and CMV-seronegative. The V and J genes are TRBV21-1 and TRBJ2-3; the table's TRBD2 call for D was not verified on the DNA. TRBV21-1 is termed a pseudogene. The specimen sequenced was PBMCs. In DNA form, the CDR3 reads TGTGCCAGCAGTCGGACTAGCGGGAGATATATAGATACGCAGTATTTT. The encoded protein is CASSRTSGRYIDTQYF.